This TCR beta chain was retrieved from a study of T cells in narcolepsy. In regard to this clone: The antigen remains undetermined.

The CDR3 has 13 residues. Trimming at V came to 6 bases and at J to 6 bases, leaving 5 bases not matched to a gene. CDR1 MRHNA and CDR2 SNTAGT come from the germline V gene. TCRdb's table, derived via immunoSEQ multiplex PCR, lists solely in-frame clones and lacks some. The data contain nearly 35,000 clones, about 80% of them singletons. Study-level results: Some memory CD4+ repertoires had no autoreactive clone sequences. Blood of same and different patients, but not healthy controls, reportedly held recurring autoreactive clonotypes.

The source is a human donor in good health. This chain links TRBV6-4 with TRBJ1-1, with 9 bases aligning to TRBD1. Sequencing was done on a sample of memory (CD45RA-) CD4+ T cells from blood. Here the CDR3 reads CASRRDREAEAFF. In nucleotides, the CDR3 is TGTGCCAGCAGGCGGGACAGGGAGGCTGAAGCTTTCTTT.